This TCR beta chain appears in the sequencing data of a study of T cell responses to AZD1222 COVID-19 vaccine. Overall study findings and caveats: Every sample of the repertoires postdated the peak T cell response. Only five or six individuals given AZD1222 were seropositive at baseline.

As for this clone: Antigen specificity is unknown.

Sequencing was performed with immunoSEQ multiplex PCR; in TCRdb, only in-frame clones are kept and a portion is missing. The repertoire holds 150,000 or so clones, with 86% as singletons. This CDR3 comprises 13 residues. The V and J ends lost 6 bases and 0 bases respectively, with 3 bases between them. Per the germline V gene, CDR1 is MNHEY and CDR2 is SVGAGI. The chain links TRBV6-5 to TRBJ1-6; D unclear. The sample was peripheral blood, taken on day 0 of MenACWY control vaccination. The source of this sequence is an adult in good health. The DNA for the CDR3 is TGTGCCAGCAGCCTCTCCTATAATTCACCCCTCCACTTT. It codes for CASSLSYNSPLHF.